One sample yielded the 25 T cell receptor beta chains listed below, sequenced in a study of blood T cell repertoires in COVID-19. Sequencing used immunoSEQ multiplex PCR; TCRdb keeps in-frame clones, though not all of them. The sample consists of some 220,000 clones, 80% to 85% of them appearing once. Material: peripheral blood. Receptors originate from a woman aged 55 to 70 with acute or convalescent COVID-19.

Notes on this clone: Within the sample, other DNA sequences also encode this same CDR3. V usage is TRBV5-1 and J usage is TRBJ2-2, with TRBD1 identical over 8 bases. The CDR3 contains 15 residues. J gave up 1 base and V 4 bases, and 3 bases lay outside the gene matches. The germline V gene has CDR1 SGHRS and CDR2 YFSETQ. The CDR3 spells CASSLGTGNTGELFF. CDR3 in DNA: TGCGCCAGCAGCCTGGGGACAGGGAACACCGGGGAGCTGTTTTTT.

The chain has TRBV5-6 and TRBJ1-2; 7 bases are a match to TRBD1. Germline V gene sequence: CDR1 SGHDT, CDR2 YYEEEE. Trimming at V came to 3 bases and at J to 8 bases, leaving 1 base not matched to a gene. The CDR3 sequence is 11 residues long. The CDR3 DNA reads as TGTGCCAGCAGCTACAGGGGAGGCTACACCTTC. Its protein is CASSYRGGYTF.

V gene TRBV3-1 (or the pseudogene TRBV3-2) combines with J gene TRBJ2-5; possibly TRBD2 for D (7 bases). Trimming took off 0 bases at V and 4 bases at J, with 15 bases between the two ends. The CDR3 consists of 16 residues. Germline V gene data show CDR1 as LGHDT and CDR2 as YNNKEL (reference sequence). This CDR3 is CASSQEPSGGGETQYF. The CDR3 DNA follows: TGTGCCAGCAGCCAAGAGCCCTCGGGGGGCGGAGAGACCCAGTACTTC.

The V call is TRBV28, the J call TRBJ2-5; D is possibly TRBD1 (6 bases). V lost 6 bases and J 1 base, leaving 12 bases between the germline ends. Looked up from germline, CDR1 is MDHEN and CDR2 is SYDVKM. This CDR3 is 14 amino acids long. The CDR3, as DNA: TGTGCCAGCAGCCCCAGGGGATCCCAAGAGACCCAGTACTTC. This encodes CASSPRGSQETQYF.

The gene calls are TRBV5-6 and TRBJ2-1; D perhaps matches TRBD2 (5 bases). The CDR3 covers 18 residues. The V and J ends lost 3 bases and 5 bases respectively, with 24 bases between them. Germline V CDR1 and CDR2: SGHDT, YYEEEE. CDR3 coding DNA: TGTGCCAGCAGCTCTACCTCTAGCCGTACCCATCGCCACAATGAGCAGTTCTTC. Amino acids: CASSSTSSRTHRHNEQFF.

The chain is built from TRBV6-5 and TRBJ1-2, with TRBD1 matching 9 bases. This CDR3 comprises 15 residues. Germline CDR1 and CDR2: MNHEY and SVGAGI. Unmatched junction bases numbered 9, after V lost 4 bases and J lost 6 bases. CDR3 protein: CASSSQTGGANGYTF. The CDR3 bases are TGTGCCAGCAGTTCTCAAACAGGGGGCGCGAATGGCTACACCTTC.

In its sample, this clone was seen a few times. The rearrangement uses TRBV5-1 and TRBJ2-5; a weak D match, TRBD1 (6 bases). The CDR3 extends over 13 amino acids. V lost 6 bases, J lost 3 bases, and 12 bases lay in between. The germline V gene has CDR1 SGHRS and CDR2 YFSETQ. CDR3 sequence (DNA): TGCGCCAGCAATATCGCAGGGGAAGAGACCCAGTACTTC. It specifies CASNIAGEETQYF.

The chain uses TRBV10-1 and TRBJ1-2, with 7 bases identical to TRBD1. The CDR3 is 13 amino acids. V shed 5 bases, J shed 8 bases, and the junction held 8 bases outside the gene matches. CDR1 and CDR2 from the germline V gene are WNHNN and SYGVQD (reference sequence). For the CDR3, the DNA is TGCGCCAGCAGTTTGGACAGGCTTAGGGGCTACACCTTC. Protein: CASSLDRLRGYTF.

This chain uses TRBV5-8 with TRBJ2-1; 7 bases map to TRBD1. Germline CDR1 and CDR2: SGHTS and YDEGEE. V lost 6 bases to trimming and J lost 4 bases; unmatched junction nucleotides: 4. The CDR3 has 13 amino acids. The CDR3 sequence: CASTVDRYNEQFF. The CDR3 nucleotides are TGTGCCAGCACCGTGGACAGGTACAATGAGCAGTTCTTC.

CDR3 in DNA: TGCGCCAGCAGCCACTCTAGCGGGGTGGTCACCGGGGAGCTGTTTTTT. The encoded protein is CASSHSSGVVTGELFF. This chain uses TRBV4-3 with TRBJ2-2, with TRBD2 matching over 9 bases. V lost 3 bases and J lost 4; bases outside the gene matches: 6. Per the germline V gene, CDR1 is LGHNA and CDR2 is YSLEER. This CDR3 spans 16 amino acids.

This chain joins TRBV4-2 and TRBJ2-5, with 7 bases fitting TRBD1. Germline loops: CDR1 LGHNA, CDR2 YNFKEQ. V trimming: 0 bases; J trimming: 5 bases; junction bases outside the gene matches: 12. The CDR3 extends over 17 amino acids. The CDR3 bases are TGTGCCAGCAGCCAAGACAATCTGAGACAGGGTTTTGAGACCCAGTACTTC. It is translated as CASSQDNLRQGFETQYF.

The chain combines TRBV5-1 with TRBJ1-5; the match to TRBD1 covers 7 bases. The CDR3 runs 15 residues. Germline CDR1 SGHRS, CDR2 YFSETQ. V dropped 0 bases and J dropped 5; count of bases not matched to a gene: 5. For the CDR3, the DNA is TGCGCCAGCAGCTTGGAGGGGGCGCGGCATCAGCCCCAGCATTTT. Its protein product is CASSLEGARHQPQHF.

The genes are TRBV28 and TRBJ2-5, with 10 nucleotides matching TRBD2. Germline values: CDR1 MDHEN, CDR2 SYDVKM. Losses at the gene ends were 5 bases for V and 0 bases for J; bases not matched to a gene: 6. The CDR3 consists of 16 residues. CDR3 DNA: TGTGCCAGCAGTCCTGGACTAGCGGTGAACCAAGAGACCCAGTACTTC. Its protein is CASSPGLAVNQETQYF.

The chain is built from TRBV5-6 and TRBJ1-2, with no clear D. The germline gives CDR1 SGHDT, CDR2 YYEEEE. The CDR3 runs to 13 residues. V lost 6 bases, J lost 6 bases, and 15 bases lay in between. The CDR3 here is CASTPGVEDGYTF. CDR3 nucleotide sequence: TGTGCCAGCACCCCGGGTGTGGAGGATGGCTACACCTTC. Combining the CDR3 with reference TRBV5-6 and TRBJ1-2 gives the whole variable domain DAGVTQSPTHLIKTRGQQVTLRCSPKSGHDTVSWYQQALGQGPQFIFQYYEEEERQRGNFPDRFSGHQFPNYSSELNVNALLLGDSALYLCASTPGVEDGYTFGSGTRLTVV.

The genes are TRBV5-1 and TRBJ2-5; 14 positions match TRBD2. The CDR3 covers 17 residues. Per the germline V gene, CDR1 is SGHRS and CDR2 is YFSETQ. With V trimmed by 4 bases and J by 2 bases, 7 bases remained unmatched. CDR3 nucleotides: TGCGCCAGCAGCGAAGGACTAGCGGGGGGTACTCAAGAGACCCAGTACTTC. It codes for CASSEGLAGGTQETQYF.

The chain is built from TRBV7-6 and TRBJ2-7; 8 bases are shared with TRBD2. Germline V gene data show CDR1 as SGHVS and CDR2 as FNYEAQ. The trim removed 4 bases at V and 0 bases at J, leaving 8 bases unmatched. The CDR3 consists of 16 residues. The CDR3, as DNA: TGTGCCAGCAGCTCCCCTAGGGCGGGGGGCTCCTACGAGCAGTACTTC. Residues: CASSSPRAGGSYEQYF.

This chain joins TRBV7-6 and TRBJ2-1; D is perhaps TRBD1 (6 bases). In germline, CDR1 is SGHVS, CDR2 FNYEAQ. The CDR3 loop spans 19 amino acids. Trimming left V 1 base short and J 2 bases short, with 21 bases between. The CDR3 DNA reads TGTGCCAGCAGCTTAGGTGTCAGGGGCCTAACCGGGGCCTACAATGAGCAGTTCTTC. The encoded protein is CASSLGVRGLTGAYNEQFF.

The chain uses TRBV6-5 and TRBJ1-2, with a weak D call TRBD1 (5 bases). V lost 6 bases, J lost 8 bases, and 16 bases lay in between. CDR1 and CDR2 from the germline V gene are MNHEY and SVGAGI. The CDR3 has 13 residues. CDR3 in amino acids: CASRIGQSYGYTF. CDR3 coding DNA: TGTGCCAGCAGAATAGGACAATCCTACGGCTACACCTTC.

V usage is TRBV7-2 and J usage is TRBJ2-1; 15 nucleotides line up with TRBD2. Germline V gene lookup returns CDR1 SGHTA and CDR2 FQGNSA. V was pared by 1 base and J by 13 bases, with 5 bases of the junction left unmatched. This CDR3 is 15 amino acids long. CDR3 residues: CASSLGTSGGARQFF. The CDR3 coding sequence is TGTGCCAGCAGCTTAGGGACTAGCGGGGGGGCACGACAGTTCTTC.

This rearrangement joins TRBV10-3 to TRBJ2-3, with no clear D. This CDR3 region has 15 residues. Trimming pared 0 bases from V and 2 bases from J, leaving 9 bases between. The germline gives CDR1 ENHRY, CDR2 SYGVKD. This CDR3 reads CAISESRLNTDTQYF. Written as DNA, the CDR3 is TGTGCCATCAGTGAGTCGAGGCTCAACACAGATACGCAGTATTTT.

The CDR3 DNA reads as TGTGCCAGCAGCCGAGAGGGGAACACTGAAGCTTTCTTT. Translated, it gives CASSREGNTEAFF. The chain couples TRBV5-5 to TRBJ1-1; D remains ambiguous. V dropped 4 bases and J dropped 1 base, with 8 bases sitting between them. Germline V gene lookup returns CDR1 SGHKS and CDR2 YYEKEE (reference sequence). The CDR3 spans 13 residues.

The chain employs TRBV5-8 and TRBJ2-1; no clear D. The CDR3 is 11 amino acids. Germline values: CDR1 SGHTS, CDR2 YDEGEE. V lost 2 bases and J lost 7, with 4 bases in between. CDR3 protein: CASSFRNEQFF. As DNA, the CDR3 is TGTGCCAGCAGCTTTCGTAATGAGCAGTTCTTC.

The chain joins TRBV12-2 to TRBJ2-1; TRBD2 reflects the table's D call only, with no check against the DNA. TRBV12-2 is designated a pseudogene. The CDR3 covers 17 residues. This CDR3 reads CASRLKSTSGGCNEQFF. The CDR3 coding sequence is TGTGCAAGTCGCTTAAAGTCGACTAGCGGGGGGTGTAATGAGCAGTTCTTC.

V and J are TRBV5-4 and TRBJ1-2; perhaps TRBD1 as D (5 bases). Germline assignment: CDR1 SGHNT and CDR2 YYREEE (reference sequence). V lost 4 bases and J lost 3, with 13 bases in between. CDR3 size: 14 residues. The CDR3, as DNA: TGTGCCAGCAGCCGGGGGGGGGTAGACTATGGCTACACCTTC. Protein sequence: CASSRGGVDYGYTF.

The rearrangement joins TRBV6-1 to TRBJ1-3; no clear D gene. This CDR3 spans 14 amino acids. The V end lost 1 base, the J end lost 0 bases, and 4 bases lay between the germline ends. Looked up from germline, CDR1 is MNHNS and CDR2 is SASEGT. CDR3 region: CASSEGNSGNTIYF. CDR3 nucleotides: TGTGCCAGCAGTGAAGGTAACTCTGGAAACACCATATATTTT.